A single sample gave rise to the 28 T cell receptor beta chains below, sequenced in a study of spatial heterogeneity in lung cancer. TCRdb fed the 5' RACE reads into MiXCR, producing one record per CDR3 protein. The data contain over 50,000 distinct CDR3 sequences, under 7.5% of them singletons. Time point reported: sample taken at primary tumor resection. The source was PBMCs, collected at surgery. The receptors were sampled from a female donor with early-stage non-small cell lung cancer.

The V call is TRBV19, the J call TRBJ1-6; 9 bases are a match to TRBD1. This CDR3 has 15 residues. Losses at the gene ends were 5 bases for V and 13 bases for J; bases not matched to a gene: 12. Germline V CDR1 and CDR2: LNHDA, SQIVND (reference sequence). This chain's CDR3 is CASSRPDRGLGPLHF. CDR3 bases: TGTGCCAGTAGTCGACCGGACAGGGGATTGGGGCCCCTCCACTTT.

This rearrangement joins TRBV27 to TRBJ2-3; tentatively, D is TRBD1 or TRBD2 (5 bases each). Per the germline V gene, CDR1 is MNHEY and CDR2 is SMNVEV (reference sequence). The CDR3 has 13 amino acids. Trimming pared 5 bases from V and 7 bases from J, leaving 13 bases between. CDR3 coding DNA: TGTGCCAGCAGTCCGACGGGACGGTATACGCAGTATTTT. As protein: CASSPTGRYTQYF.

The V and J genes are TRBV30 and TRBJ1-5, with 9 bases fitting TRBD1. This CDR3 is 13 amino acids long. The J segment lost 3 bases and the V segment lost 5 bases, leaving 2 bases of the junction unmatched. Germline-derived CDR1 and CDR2 are GTSNPN and SVGIG (reference sequence). The CDR3 nucleotides are TGTGCCTGGGGGACAGGGTCCAATCAGCCCCAGCATTTT. It is translated as CAWGTGSNQPQHF.

V gene TRBV24-1 combines with J gene TRBJ2-2; TRBD2 is a possible D gene (6 bases). Germline assignment: CDR1 KGHDR and CDR2 SFDVKD. Between the trimmed V and J ends, which lost 7 bases and 5 bases, there was a span of 13 bases. The CDR3 is 14 residues long. CDR3 region: CATRPGGGTGELFF. CDR3 nucleotide sequence: TGTGCCACCAGGCCCGGGGGAGGAACCGGGGAGCTGTTTTTT.

This chain uses TRBV19 with TRBJ2-1; 8 bases are shared with TRBD2. This CDR3 is 14 amino acids long. The germline CDR1 and CDR2 sequences are LNHDA and SQIVND (reference sequence). Trimming removed 6 bases from V and 6 bases from J; junction bases left unmatched: 7. This CDR3 is CASRASGTSNEQFF. The DNA for the CDR3 is TGTGCCAGTAGAGCCTCCGGGACTAGCAATGAGCAGTTCTTC.

The chain carries TRBV3-1 and TRBJ2-7, with 7 bases that match TRBD1. The J segment lost 9 bases and the V segment lost 6 bases, leaving 8 bases of the junction unmatched. This CDR3 comprises 12 residues. Germline V lookup: CDR1 LGHDT, CDR2 YNNKEL (reference sequence). CDR3 protein: CASSQTGSVQYV. In nucleotides, the CDR3 is TGTGCCAGCAGTCAGACAGGGTCCGTGCAGTACGTC.

This clonotype was seen many times. V usage is TRBV4-1 and J usage is TRBJ2-3, with a tentative D call TRBD2 (5 bases). Germline loops: CDR1 MGHRA, CDR2 YSYEKL. This CDR3 comprises 12 residues. Deletions cut 7 bases from V and 5 bases from J, with 10 bases between. CDR3 sequence (DNA): TGCGCCAGCAAACCAAGCGGAGATACGCAGTATTTT. Translating gives CASKPSGDTQYF.

This chain uses TRBV18 with TRBJ2-1, with 8 bases fitting TRBD1. The CDR3 covers 14 residues. CDR1 and CDR2 (germline): KGHSH, LQKENI. V was pared by 4 bases and J by 7 bases, with 6 bases of the junction left unmatched. The CDR3 loop is CASSRGQGLNEQFF. Here the CDR3 DNA reads TGTGCCAGCTCACGTGGACAGGGATTGAATGAGCAGTTCTTC.

This clonotype was seen many times. The J gene is TRBJ1-1, the V gene TRBV6-1, with a tentative D call TRBD1 (5 bases). The V and J ends lost 6 bases and 5 bases respectively, with 10 bases between them. The CDR3 has 12 amino acids. Germline CDR1 is MNHNS and CDR2 is SASEGT. The chain's CDR3 is CASRRDRTEAFF. CDR3 sequence (DNA): TGTGCCAGCAGACGGGACCGAACTGAAGCTTTCTTT.

This clonotype was found many times. The rearrangement uses TRBV12-3 or TRBV12-4 and TRBJ1-3; D unresolved. The CDR3 has 12 residues. With 3 bases removed from V and 4 bases from J, the gap between germline ends came to 4 bases. The CDR3 sequence: CASSFRGNTIYF. The CDR3 DNA follows: TGTGCCAGCAGTTTTAGGGGAAACACCATATATTTT.

This clonotype has ten or more counts. V and J are TRBV5-1 and TRBJ2-1; D remains ambiguous. The CDR3 length is 16 residues. The germline gives CDR1 SGHRS, CDR2 YFSETQ. Deletions cut 4 bases from V and 6 bases from J, with 20 bases between. This chain's CDR3 is CASSNLPGLNTNEQFF. The CDR3 nucleotides are TGCGCCAGCAGCAACCTCCCGGGCCTAAACACCAATGAGCAGTTCTTC.

In this sample, this clonotype turned up many times. This chain links TRBV10-3 with TRBJ2-7; D may be TRBD1 or TRBD2 (5 bases each). CDR3 length: 14 amino acids. The V end was cut by 4 bases, the J end by 6 bases, with 16 bases between. The germline CDR1 and CDR2 sequences are ENHRY and SYGVKD. The CDR3 spells CAISGGRSEVEQYF. The DNA of the CDR3 is TGTGCCATCAGTGGGGGACGGTCAGAGGTCGAGCAGTACTTC.

Many counts were recorded for this clonotype. The CDR3 DNA sequence: TGTGCCTGGAGGCCGGGTCCGCGTGAAGCTTTCTTT. As protein: CAWRPGPREAFF. The chain combines TRBV30 with TRBJ1-1; D is undetermined. The V gene lost 3 bases and the J gene lost 7 bases, with 12 bases spanning the gap. The CDR3 runs 12 residues. Per germline, CDR1 GTSNPN and CDR2 SVGIG (reference sequence).

The table lists this clonotype with many counts. The chain uses TRBV20-1 and TRBJ2-7; D uncertain. The CDR3 runs 11 residues. Germline CDR1 DFQATT, CDR2 SNEGSKA (reference sequence). V lost 5 bases and J 3 bases, leaving 8 bases between the germline ends. Here the CDR3 reads CSAVGDYEQYV. Here the CDR3 DNA reads TGCAGTGCTGTTGGGGACTACGAGCAGTACGTC.

This chain uses TRBV13 with TRBJ2-1; 8 bases match TRBD2. This CDR3 is 16 amino acids long. J was trimmed by 8 bases and V by 0 bases; bases with no gene match: 9. Germline loops: CDR1 PRHDT, CDR2 FYEKMQ (reference sequence). The CDR3 nucleotides read TGTGCCAGCAGCTTAGGCCGTCTAGCGGGTAGGGATGAGCAGTTCTTC. Its protein is CASSLGRLAGRDEQFF.

The chain uses TRBV5-1 and TRBJ1-6, with D possibly being TRBD1 (6 bases). Between the trimmed V and J ends, which lost 0 bases and 12 bases, there was a span of 10 bases. CDR1 is SGHRS and CDR2 is YFSETQ in the germline V gene. The CDR3 runs 13 residues. The DNA of the CDR3 is TGCGCCAGCAGCTTGGACTTCAGGGGACCCCTCCACTTT. This translates into CASSLDFRGPLHF.

This clonotype was recorded at least ten times. The chain joins TRBV5-1 to TRBJ2-5, with TRBD2 as a possible D gene (6 bases). Trimming pared 7 bases from V and 0 bases from J, leaving 7 bases between. Germline V gene data show CDR1 as SGHRS and CDR2 as YFSETQ. CDR3 length equals 12 residues. The CDR3 nucleotides read TGCGCCAGCGGGGGGTACCAAGAGACCCAGTACTTC. This gives the protein CASGGYQETQYF. The full variable domain, in which reference TRBV5-1 and TRBJ2-5 provide the parts outside the CDR3, is KAGVTQTPRYLIKTRGQQVTLSCSPISGHRSVSWYQQTPGQGLQFLFEYFSETQRNKGNFPGRFSGRQFSNSRSEMNVSTLELGDSALYLCASGGYQETQYFGPGTRLLVL.

This clonotype was recorded at least ten times. This chain joins TRBV7-9 and TRBJ1-5; D is unclear. The CDR3 totals 13 residues. The germline V gene has CDR1 SEHNR and CDR2 FQNEAQ (reference sequence). Trimming took off 8 bases at V and 7 bases at J, with 15 bases between the two ends. CDR3 in amino acids: CASSPALGQPQHF. Here the CDR3 DNA reads TGTGCCAGCTCCCCTGCCCTCGGGCAGCCCCAGCATTTT.

In this sample, this clonotype turned up a few times. V gene TRBV3-1 combines with J gene TRBJ2-3; 11 bases map to TRBD2. Trimming removed 4 bases from V and 6 bases from J; junction bases left unmatched: 3. The CDR3 extends over 14 amino acids. Per germline, CDR1 LGHDT and CDR2 YNNKEL (reference sequence). CDR3 region: CASSLTSGDDTQYF. Here the CDR3 DNA reads TGTGCCAGCAGCCTGACTAGCGGGGACGATACGCAGTATTTT.

This clonotype has ten or more counts. The rearrangement links TRBV7-8 to TRBJ2-1, with D hard to call. Between the trimmed V and J ends, which lost 0 bases and 10 bases, there was a span of 7 bases. This CDR3 region has 12 residues. Germline values: CDR1 SGHVS, CDR2 FQNEAQ. The CDR3 loop is CASSLARPEQFF. The DNA of the CDR3 is TGTGCCAGCAGCTTAGCGCGCCCCGAGCAGTTCTTC.

This clonotype came up many times. V usage is TRBV20-1 and J usage is TRBJ2-7, with 11 bases aligning to TRBD1. The CDR3 consists of 16 residues. V lost 5 bases to trimming and J lost 5 bases; unmatched junction nucleotides: 14. Germline CDR1 DFQATT, CDR2 SNEGSKA (reference sequence). CDR3 loop: CSAAFPSRDRGDEQYF. As DNA, the CDR3 is TGCAGTGCTGCCTTTCCCTCCCGGGACAGGGGGGACGAGCAGTACTTC.

The chain couples TRBV6-5 to TRBJ2-6; TRBD1 matches at 8 bases. This CDR3 comprises 18 residues. Germline V gene data show CDR1 as MNHEY and CDR2 as SVGAGI. Trimming at V came to 3 bases and at J to 0 bases, leaving 7 bases not matched to a gene. CDR3 amino acids: CASSYTDRVSSGANVLTF. DNA of the CDR3: TGTGCCAGCAGTTATACGGACAGGGTGAGCTCTGGGGCCAACGTCCTGACTTTC.

The rearrangement uses TRBV12-3 or TRBV12-4 and TRBJ2-3; D is perhaps TRBD1 (6 bases). The length of the CDR3 is 15 residues. With 0 bases removed from V and 4 bases from J, the gap between germline ends came to 11 bases. CDR3 in DNA: TGTGCCAGCAGTTTAGCGGGGGCGCCGGCAGATACGCAGTATTTT. Translation gives CASSLAGAPADTQYF.

This chain connects TRBV6-5 to TRBJ1-6; D may be TRBD1 (6 bases). The CDR3 runs to 15 residues. Germline CDR1 MNHEY, CDR2 SVGAGI. The V end lost 0 bases, the J end lost 5 bases, and 8 bases lay between the germline ends. The DNA for the CDR3 is TGTGCCAGCAGTTACTCGAGACAGGATAATTCACCCCTCCACTTT. Translation: CASSYSRQDNSPLHF.

V gene TRBV30 combines with J gene TRBJ1-1; possible D gene TRBD1, 5 bases. The CDR3 is made up of 12 amino acids. V was pared by 3 bases and J by 3 bases, with 8 bases between. The V gene's germline CDR1 is GTSNPN and CDR2 SVGIG (reference sequence). DNA of the CDR3: TGTGCCTGGAGACAGGTTGACACTGAAGCTTTCTTT. This translates into CAWRQVDTEAFF.

In its sample, this clonotype was seen many times. J is TRBJ2-1 and V is TRBV3-1, with 13 bases lining up with TRBD2. Germline V CDR1 and CDR2: LGHDT, YNNKEL (reference sequence). CDR3 length: 17 residues. J was trimmed by 4 bases and V by 3 bases; bases with no gene match: 6. Here the CDR3 reads CASSHAPGLAGYNEQFF. The CDR3 nucleotides are TGTGCCAGCAGCCACGCACCGGGACTAGCGGGGTACAATGAGCAGTTCTTC.

This clonotype was observed many times. The chain combines TRBV7-3 with TRBJ2-3; 14 bases align to TRBD2. The CDR3 length is 16 residues. With V trimmed by 2 bases and J by 4 bases, 2 bases remained unmatched. Germline CDR1 is SGHTA and CDR2 is FQGTGA. In nucleotides, the CDR3 is TGTGCCAGCAGCTTAGGGACTAGCGGGAGTGCAGATACGCAGTATTTT. Translated, it gives CASSLGTSGSADTQYF.

CDR3 DNA sequence: TGTGCCAGCAGTTGGGAGCGGGGAACAGATACGCAGTATTTT. Protein: CASSWERGTDTQYF. This sequence joins TRBV2 and TRBJ2-3; TRBD2 agrees at 7 bases. The V and J ends lost 5 bases and 3 bases, in that order; junction bases with no gene match: 5. Germline loops: CDR1 SNHLY, CDR2 FYNNEI. The CDR3 runs to 14 residues.